The clone carrying this TCR beta chain appeared a few times. The antigen is unknown. Broader study findings: In terms of TCR gene usage, tumor memory CD4+ T cells clustered together with blood and lymph node memory CD4+ cells, as well as with lymph node naive CD4+ cells. Tumor Treg TCRs overlapped most with tumor naive CD4+ cells. Whole repertoires were not studied in the larger cohort, only one V-J beta rearrangement.

Semi-nested PCR with Nested Universal Primer A followed constant-region reverse priming of full-length variable regions. Using its own MiXCR run on the 5' RACE reads, TCRdb lists one record per CDR3 protein. This table has around 52,000 distinct CDR3 sequences, around 28% appearing once. V shed 4 bases and J 9 bases; nucleotides not matched to a gene: 8. This CDR3 contains 15 residues. CDR1 SGHTA and CDR2 FQGNSA come from the germline V gene. This TCR came from a female donor with breast cancer. The chain employs TRBV7-2 and TRBJ2-1; 11 bases match TRBD2. Sequencing was carried out using tumor-infiltrating memory CD4+ T cells sorted from the breast tumor. The subset denotes: memory CD4+ T cells, CD4+CD45RO+CD25-. The DNA for the CDR3 is TGTGCCAGCAGCTCACTAGCGGGAGTTGTCAGTGAGCAGTTCTTC. Its translation is CASSSLAGVVSEQFF.